The rows below give T cell receptor beta chains drawn from one sample of a study of blood T cell repertoires in COVID-19. Sequencing was performed with immunoSEQ multiplex PCR; in TCRdb, only in-frame clones are kept and a portion is missing. In the table there are approximately 81,000 clones, approximately 82% of which are singletons. Sequencing was done on a sample of peripheral blood. These receptors were collected from a human donor in a cohort sampled during active COVID-19. CDR3s include the opening cysteine and the closing phenylalanine or tryptophan. D genes are given only for firm matches. Clone size is shown for a subset of rows, as once, few, many or a class of expanded clone.

V	size	J	D	CDR3	DNA
TRBV30	.	TRBJ2-3	.	CAWSGGGDTQYF	TGTGCCTGGAGCGGGGGTGGAGATACGCAGTATTTT
TRBV2	.	TRBJ1-5	.	CASRLEGGNQPQHF	TGTGCCAGCAGGTTGGAAGGAGGCAATCAGCCCCAGCATTTT
TRBV7-6	.	TRBJ2-1	TRBD1	CASSQDRGLYNEQFF	TGTGCCAGCAGCCAGGACAGGGGTTTGTACAATGAGCAGTTCTTC
TRBV5-1	.	TRBJ1-2	.	CASNWGDFNYGYTF	TGCGCCAGCAACTGGGGGGACTTTAACTATGGCTACACCTTC
TRBV6-2/TRBV6-3	.	TRBJ1-1	TRBD1	CASSSRQGLSAEAFF	TGTGCCAGCAGTTCCCGACAGGGACTCTCGGCTGAAGCTTTCTTT
TRBV11-2	.	TRBJ2-1	.	CASSLEGWAYNEQFF	TGTGCCAGCAGCTTAGAGGGCTGGGCCTACAATGAGCAGTTCTTC
TRBV3-1/TRBV3-2	many	TRBJ1-1	.	CASSQDQGNTEAFF	TGTGCCAGCAGCCAAGATCAGGGTAACACTGAAGCTTTCTTT
TRBV3-1/TRBV3-2	.	TRBJ1-2	.	CASSQVIQGEAYGYTF	TGTGCCAGCAGCCAAGTAATACAGGGCGAAGCCTATGGCTACACCTTC
TRBV4-1	.	TRBJ2-3	.	CASSQPGTDTQYF	TGCGCCAGCAGCCAGCCAGGCACAGATACGCAGTATTTT
TRBV6-5	.	TRBJ2-3	TRBD2	CASSYWRGGLTDTQYF	TGTGCCAGCAGTTACTGGCGGGGGGGCCTCACAGATACGCAGTATTTT